The next 3 T cell receptor beta chains were all read from a single sample in a study of control samples from healthy donors and cancer patients. Sequencing was performed with immunoSEQ multiplex PCR; in TCRdb, only in-frame clones are kept and a portion is missing. This sample yields some 200,000 clones, of which 91% are seen a single time; about 1.4% belongs to the top ten. The sequenced material came from blood. These TCRs come from a woman in her thirties in good health.

This chain connects TRBV7-9 to TRBJ1-5; D is possibly TRBD1 (6 bases). Germline V gene lookup returns CDR1 SEHNR and CDR2 FQNEAQ (reference sequence). Trimming stripped 0 bases from V and 1 base from J, with 10 bases between. The CDR3 length is 16 residues. CDR3 nucleotides: TGTGCCAGCAGCTTAGCGGGGGGCGCGAGCAATCAGCCCCAGCATTTT. As protein: CASSLAGGASNQPQHF.

The gene calls are TRBV7-6 and TRBJ2-3, with D unresolved. Trimming shortened V by 6 bases and J by 0 bases, and 13 bases separated the two germline ends. CDR1 and CDR2 (germline): SGHVS, FNYEAQ. The CDR3 has 15 amino acids. The CDR3, as DNA: TGTGCCAGCAGTTATCGAGCTGCTAGCACAGATACGCAGTATTTT. Amino acid sequence: CASSYRAASTDTQYF.

The gene calls are TRBV5-6 and TRBJ1-4, with D maybe TRBD1 (5 bases). The germline CDR1 and CDR2 sequences are SGHDT and YYEEEE. The V and J ends lost 1 base and 3 bases respectively, with 13 bases between them. The CDR3 runs 16 residues. CDR3 loop: CASSLYVGQPNEKLFF. DNA for the CDR3: TGTGCCAGCAGCTTGTATGTCGGACAACCTAATGAAAAACTGTTTTTT.